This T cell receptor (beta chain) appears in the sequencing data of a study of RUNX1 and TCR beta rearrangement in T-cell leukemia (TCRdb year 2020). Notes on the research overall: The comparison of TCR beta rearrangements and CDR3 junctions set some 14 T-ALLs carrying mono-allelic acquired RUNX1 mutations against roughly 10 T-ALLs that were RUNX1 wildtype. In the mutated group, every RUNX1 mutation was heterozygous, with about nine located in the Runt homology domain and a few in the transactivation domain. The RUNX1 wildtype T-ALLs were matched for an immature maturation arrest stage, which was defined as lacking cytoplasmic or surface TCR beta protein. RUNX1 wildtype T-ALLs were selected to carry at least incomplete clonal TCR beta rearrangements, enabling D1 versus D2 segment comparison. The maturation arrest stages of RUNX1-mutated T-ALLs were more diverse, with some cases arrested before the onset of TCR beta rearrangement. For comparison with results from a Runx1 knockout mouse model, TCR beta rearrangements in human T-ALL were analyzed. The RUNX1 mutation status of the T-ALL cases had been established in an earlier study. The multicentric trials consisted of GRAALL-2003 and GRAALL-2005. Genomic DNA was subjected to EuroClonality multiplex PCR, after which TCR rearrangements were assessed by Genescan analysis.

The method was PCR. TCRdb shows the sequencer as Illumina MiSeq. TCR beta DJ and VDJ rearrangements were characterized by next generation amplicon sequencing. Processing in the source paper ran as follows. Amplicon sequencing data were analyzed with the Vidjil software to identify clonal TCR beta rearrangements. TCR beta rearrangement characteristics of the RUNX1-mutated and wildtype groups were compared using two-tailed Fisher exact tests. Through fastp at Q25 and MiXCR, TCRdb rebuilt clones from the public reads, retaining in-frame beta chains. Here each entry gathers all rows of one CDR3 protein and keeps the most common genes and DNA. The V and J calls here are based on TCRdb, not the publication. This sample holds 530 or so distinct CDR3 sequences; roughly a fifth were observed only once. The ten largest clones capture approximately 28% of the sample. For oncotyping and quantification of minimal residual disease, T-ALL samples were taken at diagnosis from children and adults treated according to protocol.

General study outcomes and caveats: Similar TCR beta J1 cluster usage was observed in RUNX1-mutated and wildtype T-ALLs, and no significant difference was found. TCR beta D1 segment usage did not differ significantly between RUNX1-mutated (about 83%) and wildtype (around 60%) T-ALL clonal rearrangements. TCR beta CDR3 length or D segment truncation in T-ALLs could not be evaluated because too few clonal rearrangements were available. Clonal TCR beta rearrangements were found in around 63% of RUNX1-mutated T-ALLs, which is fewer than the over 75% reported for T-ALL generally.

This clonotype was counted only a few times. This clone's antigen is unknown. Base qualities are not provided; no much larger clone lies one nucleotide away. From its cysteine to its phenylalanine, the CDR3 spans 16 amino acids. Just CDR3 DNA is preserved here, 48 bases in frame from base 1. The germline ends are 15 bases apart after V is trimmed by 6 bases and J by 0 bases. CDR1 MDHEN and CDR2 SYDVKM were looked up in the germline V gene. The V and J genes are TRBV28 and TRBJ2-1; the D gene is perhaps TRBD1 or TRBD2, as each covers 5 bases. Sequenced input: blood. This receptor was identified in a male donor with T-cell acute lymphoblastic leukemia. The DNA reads TGTGCCAGCAGGGAAAAGCGAGGGGACTCCTACAATGAGCAGTTCTTC. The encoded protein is CASREKRGDSYNEQFF.